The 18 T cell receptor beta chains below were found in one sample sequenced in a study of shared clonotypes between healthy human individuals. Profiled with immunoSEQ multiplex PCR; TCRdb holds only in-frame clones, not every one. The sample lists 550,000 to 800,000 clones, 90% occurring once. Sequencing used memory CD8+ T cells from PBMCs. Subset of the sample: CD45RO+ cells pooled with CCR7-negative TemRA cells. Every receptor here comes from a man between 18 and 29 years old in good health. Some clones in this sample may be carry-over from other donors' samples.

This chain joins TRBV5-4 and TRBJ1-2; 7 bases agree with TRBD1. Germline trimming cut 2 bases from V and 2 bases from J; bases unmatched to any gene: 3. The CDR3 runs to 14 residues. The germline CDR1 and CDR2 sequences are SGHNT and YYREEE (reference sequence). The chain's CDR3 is CASSLGGANYGYTF. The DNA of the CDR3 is TGTGCCAGCAGCTTAGGGGGCGCGAACTATGGCTACACCTTC.

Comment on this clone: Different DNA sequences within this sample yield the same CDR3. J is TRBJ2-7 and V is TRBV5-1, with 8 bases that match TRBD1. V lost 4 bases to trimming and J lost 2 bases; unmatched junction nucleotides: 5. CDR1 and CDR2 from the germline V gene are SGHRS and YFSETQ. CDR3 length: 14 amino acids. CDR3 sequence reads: CASSPGQGAYEQYF. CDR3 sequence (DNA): TGCGCCAGCAGCCCAGGACAGGGAGCCTACGAGCAGTACTTC. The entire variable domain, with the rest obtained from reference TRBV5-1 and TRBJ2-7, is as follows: KAGVTQTPRYLIKTRGQQVTLSCSPISGHRSVSWYQQTPGQGLQFLFEYFSETQRNKGNFPGRFSGRQFSNSRSEMNVSTLELGDSALYLCASSPGQGAYEQYFGPGTRLTVT.

Written as DNA, the CDR3 is TGTGCCAGCAGCTTAGGGTCCGGGGGGATGAGTGGCTACACCTTC. Its protein is CASSLGSGGMSGYTF. The rearrangement joins TRBV7-9 to TRBJ1-2, with a tentative D call TRBD1 (5 bases). Germline CDR1 is SEHNR and CDR2 is FQNEAQ (reference sequence). Deletions cut 1 base from V and 7 bases from J, with 16 bases between. This CDR3 has 15 residues.

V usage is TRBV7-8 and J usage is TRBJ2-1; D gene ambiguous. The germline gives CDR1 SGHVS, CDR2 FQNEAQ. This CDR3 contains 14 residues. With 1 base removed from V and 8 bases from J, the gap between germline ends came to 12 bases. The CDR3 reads CASSLDGPWDEQFF. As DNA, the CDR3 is TGTGCCAGCAGCTTAGATGGGCCCTGGGATGAGCAGTTCTTC.

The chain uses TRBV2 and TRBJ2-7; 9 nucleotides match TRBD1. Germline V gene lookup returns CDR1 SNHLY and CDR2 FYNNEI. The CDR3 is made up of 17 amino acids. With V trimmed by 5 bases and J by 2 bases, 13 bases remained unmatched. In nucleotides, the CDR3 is TGTGCCAGCAGTCAGAACTCCGGGACAGGGAAACCCTACGAGCAGTACTTC. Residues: CASSQNSGTGKPYEQYF.

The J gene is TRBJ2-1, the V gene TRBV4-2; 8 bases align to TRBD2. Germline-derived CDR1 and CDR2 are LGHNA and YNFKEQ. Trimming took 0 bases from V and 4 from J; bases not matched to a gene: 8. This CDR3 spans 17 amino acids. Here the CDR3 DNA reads TGTGCCAGCAGCCAAGATCTGGCGGGAGGACTATACAATGAGCAGTTCTTC. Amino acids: CASSQDLAGGLYNEQFF.

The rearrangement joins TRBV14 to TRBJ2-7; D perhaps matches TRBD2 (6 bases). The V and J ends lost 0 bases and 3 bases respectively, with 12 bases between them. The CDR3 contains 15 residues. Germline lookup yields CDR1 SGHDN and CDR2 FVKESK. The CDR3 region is CASSQDGAGNYEQYF. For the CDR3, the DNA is TGTGCCAGCAGCCAAGATGGGGCGGGGAACTACGAGCAGTACTTC. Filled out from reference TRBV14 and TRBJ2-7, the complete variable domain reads EAGVTQFPSHSVIEKGQTVTLRCDPISGHDNLYWYRRVMGKEIKFLLHFVKESKQDESGMPNNRFLAERTGGTYSTLKVQPAELEDSGVYFCASSQDGAGNYEQYFGPGTRLTVT.

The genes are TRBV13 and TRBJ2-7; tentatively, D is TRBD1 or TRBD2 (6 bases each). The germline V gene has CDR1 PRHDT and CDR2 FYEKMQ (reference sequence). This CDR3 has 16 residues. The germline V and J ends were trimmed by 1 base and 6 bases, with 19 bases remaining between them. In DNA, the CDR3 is TGTGCCAGCAGCTTAGTGGGGGGCGGCACGACGGGCGAGCAGTACTTC. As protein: CASSLVGGGTTGEQYF.

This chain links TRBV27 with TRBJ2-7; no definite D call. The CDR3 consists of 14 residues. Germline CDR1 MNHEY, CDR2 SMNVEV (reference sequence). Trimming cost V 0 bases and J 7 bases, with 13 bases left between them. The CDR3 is CASSLSRQPLEQYF. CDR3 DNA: TGTGCCAGCAGTTTATCGAGGCAGCCGTTGGAGCAGTACTTC.

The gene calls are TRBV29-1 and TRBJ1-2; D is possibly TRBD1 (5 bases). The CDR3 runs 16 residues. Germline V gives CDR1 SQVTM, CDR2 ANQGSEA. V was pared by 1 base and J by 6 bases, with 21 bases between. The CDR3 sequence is CSVEVLDNQGWHGYTF. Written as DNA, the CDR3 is TGCAGCGTTGAAGTCCTGGACAACCAGGGTTGGCATGGCTACACCTTC.

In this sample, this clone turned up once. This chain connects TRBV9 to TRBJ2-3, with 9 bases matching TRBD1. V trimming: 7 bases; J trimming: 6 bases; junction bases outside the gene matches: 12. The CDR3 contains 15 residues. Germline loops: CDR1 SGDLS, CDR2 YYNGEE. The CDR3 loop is CASGEYRGLDDTQYF. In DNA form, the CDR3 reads TGTGCCAGCGGGGAGTACAGGGGGCTCGACGATACGCAGTATTTT.

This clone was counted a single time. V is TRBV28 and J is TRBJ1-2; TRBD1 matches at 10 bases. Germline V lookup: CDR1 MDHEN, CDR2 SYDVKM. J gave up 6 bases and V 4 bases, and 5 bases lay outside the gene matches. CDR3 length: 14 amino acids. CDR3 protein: CASSSPGTGDGYTF. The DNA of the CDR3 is TGTGCCAGCAGTTCGCCCGGGACAGGGGATGGCTACACCTTC.

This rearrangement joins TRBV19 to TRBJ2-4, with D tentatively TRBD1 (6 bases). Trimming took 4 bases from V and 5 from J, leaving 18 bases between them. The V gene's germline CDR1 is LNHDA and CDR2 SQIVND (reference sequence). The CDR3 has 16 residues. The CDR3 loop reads CASSNRGTPLENIQYF. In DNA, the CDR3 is TGTGCCAGTAGTAACCGAGGGACACCTCTCGAAAACATTCAGTACTTC.

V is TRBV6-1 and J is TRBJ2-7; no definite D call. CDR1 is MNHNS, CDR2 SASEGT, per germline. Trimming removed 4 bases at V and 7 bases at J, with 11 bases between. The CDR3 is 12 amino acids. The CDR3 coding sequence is TGTGCCAGCAGTGTTCCCGCCTGGGAGCAGTACTTC. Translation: CASSVPAWEQYF.

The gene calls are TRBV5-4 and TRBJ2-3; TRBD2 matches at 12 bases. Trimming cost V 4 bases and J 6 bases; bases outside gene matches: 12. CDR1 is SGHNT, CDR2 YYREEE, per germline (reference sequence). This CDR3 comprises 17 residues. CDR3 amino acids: CASSHLLAGGGGDTQYF. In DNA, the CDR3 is TGTGCCAGCAGCCACCTACTAGCGGGAGGTGGGGGGGATACGCAGTATTTT.

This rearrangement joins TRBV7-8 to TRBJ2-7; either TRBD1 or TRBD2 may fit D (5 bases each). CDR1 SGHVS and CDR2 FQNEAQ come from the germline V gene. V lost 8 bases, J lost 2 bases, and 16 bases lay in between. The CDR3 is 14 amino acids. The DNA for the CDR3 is TGTGCCAGCGGGCTTCGGGACCCCACCTACGAGCAGTACTTC. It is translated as CASGLRDPTYEQYF.

CDR3 nucleotide sequence: TGTGCCAGCAGTTTAGAGAAGCAGTTAAGCACAGATACGCAGTATTTT. This gives the protein CASSLEKQLSTDTQYF. The chain employs TRBV28 and TRBJ2-3; D is unclear. The CDR3 totals 16 residues. V was trimmed by 2 bases and J by 0 bases, leaving 12 bases between them. Germline values: CDR1 MDHEN, CDR2 SYDVKM.

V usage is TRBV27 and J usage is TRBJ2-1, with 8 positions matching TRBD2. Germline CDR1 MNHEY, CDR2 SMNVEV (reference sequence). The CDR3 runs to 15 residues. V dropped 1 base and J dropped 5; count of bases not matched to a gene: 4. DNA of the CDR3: TGTGCCAGCAGTTTATTTCGGGAGGGGGACAATGAGCAGTTCTTC. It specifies CASSLFREGDNEQFF.